This entry lists 5 T cell receptor beta chains sequenced from one sample in a study of T cell responses to AZD1222 COVID-19 vaccine. Data came from immunoSEQ multiplex PCR; TCRdb stores just in-frame clones and leaves some out. This table holds around 140,000 clones, about nine tenths found once. The material was peripheral blood, obtained 28 days after the second AZD1222 dose. These receptor sequences come from an adult who received the AZD1222 COVID-19 vaccine.

The chain uses TRBV7-3 and TRBJ2-1; 7 bases are a match to TRBD2. Trimming removed 1 base from V and 1 base from J; junction bases left unmatched: 4. The CDR3 totals 16 residues. Germline-derived CDR1 and CDR2 are SGHTA and FQGTGA. CDR3 nucleotide sequence: TGTGCCAGCAGCTTAAAGGCTAGCGGATCCTACAATGAGCAGTTCTTC. Its translation: CASSLKASGSYNEQFF.

The chain is built from TRBV21-1 and TRBJ1-5; the DNA was not used to check the table's D call, TRBD1. TRBV21-1 is annotated as a pseudogene. CDR3 length equals 19 residues. The CDR3 loop reads CASLFQTHRALYSNQPQHF. CDR3 in DNA: TGTGCCAGCCTTTTCCAGACCCACAGGGCCCTATATAGCAATCAGCCCCAGCATTTT.

This chain connects TRBV5-6 to TRBJ1-5; 8 bases agree with TRBD1. Losses at the gene ends were 4 bases for V and 7 bases for J; bases not matched to a gene: 7. The CDR3 length is 14 residues. In germline, CDR1 is SGHDT, CDR2 YYEEEE. In DNA form, the CDR3 reads TGTGCCAGCAGCCCCGGGACAGGAAGACAGCCCCAGCATTTT. This sequence encodes CASSPGTGRQPQHF.

V usage is TRBV13 and J usage is TRBJ2-7, with 7 bases fitting TRBD1. Trimming took 0 bases from V and 2 from J; bases not matched to a gene: 4. Per germline, CDR1 PRHDT and CDR2 FYEKMQ (reference sequence). The CDR3 is 15 residues long. The CDR3 reads CASSLGQGTTYEQYF. CDR3 coding DNA: TGTGCCAGCAGCTTAGGACAGGGGACCACCTACGAGCAGTACTTC.

The genes are TRBV5-1 and TRBJ2-7; D not resolved. Trimming took 6 bases from V and 3 from J, leaving 16 bases between them. CDR1 is SGHRS, CDR2 YFSETQ, per germline. The CDR3 is made up of 14 amino acids. CDR3 bases: TGCGCCAGCAAGCCTCACTATATAGACTACGAGCAGTACTTC. Translating gives CASKPHYIDYEQYF.